This TCR beta chain was sequenced for a study of spatial heterogeneity in lung cancer. TCRdb re-analysed the 5' RACE reads in MiXCR, keeping a single row per CDR3 protein. The data hold about 7,900 distinct CDR3 sequences, with 7% observed a single time. This clonotype has at least ten counts. The target antigen is unknown. Findings and limits, study-wide: Tumor mutation counts were tracked by expanded intratumoral alpha and beta TCR counts.

The time point denotes: sample taken at primary tumor resection. Without sorting, whole RNA was sequenced from tumor, nontumor lung or frozen PBMC. Germline V gene sequence: CDR1 SEHNR, CDR2 FQNEAQ (reference sequence). The CDR3 is 12 residues long. Trimming shortened V by 2 bases and J by 7 bases, and 5 bases separated the two germline ends. The input for sequencing was lung tumor tissue, taken at surgery. The receptor was derived from a female donor with early-stage non-small cell lung cancer. The chain is built from TRBV7-9 and TRBJ1-4; D is uncertain. The CDR3 reads CASSLRGEKLFF. The DNA of the CDR3 is TGTGCCAGCAGCTTACGGGGTGAAAAACTGTTTTTT.